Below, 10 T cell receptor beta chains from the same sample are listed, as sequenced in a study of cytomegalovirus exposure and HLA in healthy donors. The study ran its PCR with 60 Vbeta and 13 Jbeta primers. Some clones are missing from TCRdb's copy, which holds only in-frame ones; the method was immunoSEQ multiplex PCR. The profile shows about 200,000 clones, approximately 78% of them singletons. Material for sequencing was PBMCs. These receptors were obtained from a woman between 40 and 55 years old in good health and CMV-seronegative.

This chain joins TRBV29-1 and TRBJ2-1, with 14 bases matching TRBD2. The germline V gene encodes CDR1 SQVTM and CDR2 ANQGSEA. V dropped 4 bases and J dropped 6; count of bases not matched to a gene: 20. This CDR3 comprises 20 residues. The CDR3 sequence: CSVASGTSGSLTYYANEQFF. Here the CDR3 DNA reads TGCAGCGTTGCCTCCGGGACTAGCGGGAGTCTCACGTATTATGCCAATGAGCAGTTCTTC.

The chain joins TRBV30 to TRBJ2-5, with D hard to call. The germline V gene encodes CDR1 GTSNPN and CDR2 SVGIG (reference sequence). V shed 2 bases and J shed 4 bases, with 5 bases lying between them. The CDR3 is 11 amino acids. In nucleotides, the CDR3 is TGTGCCTGGAGTACAACAGAGACCCAGTACTTC. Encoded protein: CAWSTTETQYF.

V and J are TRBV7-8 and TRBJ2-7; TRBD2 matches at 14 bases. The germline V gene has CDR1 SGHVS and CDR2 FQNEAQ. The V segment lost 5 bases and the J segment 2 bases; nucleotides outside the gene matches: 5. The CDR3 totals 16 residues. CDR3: CASSPRLAGGAYEQYF. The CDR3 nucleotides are TGTGCCAGCAGCCCCCGACTAGCGGGAGGGGCCTACGAGCAGTACTTC.

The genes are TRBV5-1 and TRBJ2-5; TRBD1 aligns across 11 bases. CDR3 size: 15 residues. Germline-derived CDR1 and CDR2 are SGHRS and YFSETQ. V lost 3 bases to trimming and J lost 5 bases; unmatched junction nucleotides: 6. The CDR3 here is CASSWTGGGGETQYF. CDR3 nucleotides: TGCGCCAGCAGCTGGACAGGGGGCGGTGGGGAGACCCAGTACTTC.

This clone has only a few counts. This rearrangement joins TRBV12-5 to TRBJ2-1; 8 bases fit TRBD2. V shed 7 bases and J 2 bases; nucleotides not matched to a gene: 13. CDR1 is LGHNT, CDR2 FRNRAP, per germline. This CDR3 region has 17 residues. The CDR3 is CASAISGTSLAYNEQFF. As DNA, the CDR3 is TGTGCTAGTGCCATTAGCGGGACCTCGTTAGCCTACAATGAGCAGTTCTTC.

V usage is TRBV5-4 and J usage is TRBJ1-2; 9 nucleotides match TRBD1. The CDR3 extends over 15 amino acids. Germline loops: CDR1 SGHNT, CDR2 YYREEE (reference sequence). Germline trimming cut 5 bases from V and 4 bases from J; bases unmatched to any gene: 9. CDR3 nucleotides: TGTGCCAGCAGTCTTGGGACAGGGTTCTTCTATGGCTACACCTTC. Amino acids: CASSLGTGFFYGYTF. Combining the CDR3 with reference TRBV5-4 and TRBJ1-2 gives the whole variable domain ETGVTQSPTHLIKTRGQQVTLRCSSQSGHNTVSWYQQALGQGPQFIFQYYREEENGRGNFPPRFSGLQFPNYSSELNVNALELDDSALYLCASSLGTGFFYGYTFGSGTRLTVV.

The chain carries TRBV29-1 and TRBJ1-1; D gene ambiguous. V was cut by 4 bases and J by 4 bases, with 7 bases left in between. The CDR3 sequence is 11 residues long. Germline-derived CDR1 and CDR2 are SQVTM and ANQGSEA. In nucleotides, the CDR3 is TGCAGCGTTGCTCTCGTCACTGAAGCTTTCTTT. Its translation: CSVALVTEAFF.

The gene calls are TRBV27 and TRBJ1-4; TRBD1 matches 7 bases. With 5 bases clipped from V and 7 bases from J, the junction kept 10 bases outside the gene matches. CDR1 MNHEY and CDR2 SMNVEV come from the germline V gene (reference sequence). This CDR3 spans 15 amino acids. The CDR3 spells CASSVYRGLSEKLFF. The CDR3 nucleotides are TGTGCCAGCAGTGTATACAGGGGCCTATCTGAAAAACTGTTTTTT.

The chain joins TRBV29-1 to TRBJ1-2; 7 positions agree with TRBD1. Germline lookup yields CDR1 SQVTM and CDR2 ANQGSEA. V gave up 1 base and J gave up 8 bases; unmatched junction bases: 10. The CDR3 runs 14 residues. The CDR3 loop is CSVEVGGQTSGYTF. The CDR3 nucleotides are TGCAGCGTTGAAGTGGGGGGACAGACCTCGGGCTACACCTTC.

CDR3 in amino acids: CASTQGQGAAFYGYTF. For the CDR3, the DNA is TGTGCCAGTACCCAGGGACAGGGGGCCGCGTTCTATGGCTACACCTTC. This chain uses TRBV19 with TRBJ1-2; 12 bases line up with TRBD1. The germline CDR1 and CDR2 sequences are LNHDA and SQIVND (reference sequence). J lost 4 bases, V lost 7 bases, and 10 bases had no gene match. CDR3 length equals 16 residues.